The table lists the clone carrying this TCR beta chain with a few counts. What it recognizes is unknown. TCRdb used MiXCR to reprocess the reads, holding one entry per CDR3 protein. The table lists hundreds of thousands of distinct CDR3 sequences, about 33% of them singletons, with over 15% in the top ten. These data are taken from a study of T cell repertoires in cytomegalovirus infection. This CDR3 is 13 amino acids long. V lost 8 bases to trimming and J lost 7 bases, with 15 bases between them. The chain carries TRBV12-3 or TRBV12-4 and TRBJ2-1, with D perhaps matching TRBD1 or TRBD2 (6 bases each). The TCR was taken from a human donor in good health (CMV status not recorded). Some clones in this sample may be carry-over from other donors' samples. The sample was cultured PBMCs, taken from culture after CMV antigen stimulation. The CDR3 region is CASALLGGNEQFF. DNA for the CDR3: TGTGCCAGCGCCCTACTAGGGGGGAATGAGCAGTTCTTC.